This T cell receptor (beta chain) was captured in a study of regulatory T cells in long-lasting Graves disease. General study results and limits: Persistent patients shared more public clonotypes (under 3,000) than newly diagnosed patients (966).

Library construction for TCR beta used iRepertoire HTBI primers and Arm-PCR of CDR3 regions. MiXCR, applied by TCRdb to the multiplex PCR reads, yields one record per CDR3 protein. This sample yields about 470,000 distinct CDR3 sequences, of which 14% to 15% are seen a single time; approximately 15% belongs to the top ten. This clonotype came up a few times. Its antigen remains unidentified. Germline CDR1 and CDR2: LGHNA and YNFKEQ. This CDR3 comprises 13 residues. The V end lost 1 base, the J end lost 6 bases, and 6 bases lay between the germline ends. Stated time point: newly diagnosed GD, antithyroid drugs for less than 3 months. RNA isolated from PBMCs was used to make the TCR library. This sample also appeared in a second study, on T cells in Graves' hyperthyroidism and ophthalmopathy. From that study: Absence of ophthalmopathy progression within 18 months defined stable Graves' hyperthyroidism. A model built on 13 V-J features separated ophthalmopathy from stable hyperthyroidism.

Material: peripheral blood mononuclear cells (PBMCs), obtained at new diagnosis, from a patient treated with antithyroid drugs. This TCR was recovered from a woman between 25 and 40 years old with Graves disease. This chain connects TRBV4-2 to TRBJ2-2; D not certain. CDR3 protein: CASSQARSGELFF. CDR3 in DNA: TGTGCCAGCAGCCAAGCACGGTCCGGGGAGCTGTTTTTT.